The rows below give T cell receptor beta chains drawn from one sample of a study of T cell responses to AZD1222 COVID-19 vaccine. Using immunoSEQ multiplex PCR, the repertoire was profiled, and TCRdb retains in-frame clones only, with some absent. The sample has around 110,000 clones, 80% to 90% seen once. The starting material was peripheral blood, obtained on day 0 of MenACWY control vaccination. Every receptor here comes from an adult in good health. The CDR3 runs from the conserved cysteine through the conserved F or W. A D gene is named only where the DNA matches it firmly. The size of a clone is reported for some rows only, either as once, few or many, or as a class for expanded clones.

CASSLTGGSVSTDTQYF | TGTGCCAGCAGCTTAACTGGAGGGAGCGTAAGCACAGATACGCAGTATTTT | TRBV7-3 | - | 17 | - | TRBJ2-3
CASSPRRGPDTEAFF | TGTGCCAGCTCACCCCGCAGGGGGCCGGACACTGAAGCTTTCTTT | TRBV18 | - | 15 | TRBD1 | TRBJ1-1
CASSVAEGRDGYTF | TGTGCCAGCAGCGTAGCTGAGGGGCGCGATGGCTACACCTTC | TRBV9 | - | 14 | - | TRBJ1-2
CASSEAGYSNQPQHF | TGTGCCAGCAGTGAAGCGGGATATAGCAATCAGCCCCAGCATTTT | TRBV6-1 | once | 15 | - | TRBJ1-5
CASSLGRISYEQYF | TGTGCCAGCAGCTTGGGACGGATCTCCTACGAGCAGTACTTC | TRBV11-2 | few | 14 | - | TRBJ2-7
CASSLGLGSTNEKLFF | TGTGCCAGCAGCTTAGGACTGGGGAGCACTAATGAAAAACTGTTTTTT | TRBV7-2 | once | 16 | - | TRBJ1-4
CASSRLAGVLETQYF | TGTGCCAGCAGCAGACTAGCGGGGGTTTTAGAGACCCAGTACTTC | TRBV27 | - | 15 | TRBD2 | TRBJ2-5
CASGQGIMNTEAFF | TGTGCCAGCGGACAGGGGATCATGAACACTGAAGCTTTCTTT | TRBV11-2 | - | 14 | TRBD1 | TRBJ1-1
CASSESRGPGNTIYF | TGCGCCAGCAGTGAGTCGAGGGGGCCTGGAAACACCATATATTTT | TRBV10-2 | few | 15 | TRBD1 | TRBJ1-3
CASKEGSSTDTQYF | TGTGCCAGCAAAGAGGGGTCAAGCACAGATACGCAGTATTTT | TRBV2 | - | 14 | - | TRBJ2-3
CASSQGAGNTEAFF | TGTGCCAGCTCACAGGGGGCTGGGAACACTGAAGCTTTCTTT | TRBV18 | once | 14 | TRBD1 | TRBJ1-1
CASSTTNTGELFF | TGTGCCAGCAGTACGACGAACACCGGGGAGCTGTTTTTT | TRBV27 | - | 13 | - | TRBJ2-2
CASSSPGQGYGYTF | TGTGCCAGCAGTTCACCGGGACAGGGTTATGGCTACACCTTC | TRBV6-1 | - | 14 | TRBD1 | TRBJ1-2
CASSIGQAGEKLFF | TGTGCCAGTAGTATCGGCCAGGCGGGTGAAAAACTGTTTTTT | TRBV19 | - | 14 | - | TRBJ1-4
CSVEPSSADTQYF | TGCAGCGTTGAACCCTCCTCCGCAGATACGCAGTATTTT | TRBV29-1 | - | 13 | - | TRBJ2-3
CASSVQGFGGYTF | TGTGCCAGCAGCGTACAGGGTTTTGGTGGCTACACCTTC | TRBV14 | - | 13 | - | TRBJ1-2
CASSPTGGNQPQHF | TGCGCCAGCAGCCCCACAGGTGGCAATCAGCCCCAGCATTTT | TRBV4-3 | - | 14 | - | TRBJ1-5
CASSPRQGLNYEQYF | TGTGCCAGCAGCCCTAGACAGGGTCTCAACTACGAGCAGTACTTC | TRBV7-2 | - | 15 | TRBD1 | TRBJ2-7
CASSFGYRGVDYGYTF | TGTGCCAGCAGCTTTGGGTACAGGGGGGTCGACTATGGCTACACCTTC | TRBV7-2 | - | 16 | TRBD1 | TRBJ1-2
CASSSQGGKNEKLFF | TGTGCCAGCTCATCGCAGGGTGGGAAAAATGAAAAACTGTTTTTT | TRBV18 | - | 15 | - | TRBJ1-4
CASSELNQPQHF | TGTGCCAGCAGTGAGTTGAACCAGCCCCAGCATTTT | TRBV28 | few | 12 | - | TRBJ1-5
CAAQSPGTLFNYGYTF | TGTGCCGCACAAAGTCCCGGGACTCTATTTAACTATGGCTACACCTTC | TRBV28 | - | 16 | - | TRBJ1-2
CASASGEVRGTDTQYF | TGTGCCAGCGCCTCGGGAGAGGTTAGAGGCACAGATACGCAGTATTTT | TRBV5-8 | - | 16 | - | TRBJ2-3
CASISGTVTDTQYF | TGTGCCAGCATCTCCGGGACAGTCACAGATACGCAGTATTTT | TRBV28 | - | 14 | TRBD1 | TRBJ2-3
CASAELGQPQHF | TGTGCTAGTGCGGAACTAGGTCAGCCCCAGCATTTT | TRBV12-5 | once | 12 | - | TRBJ1-5
CATSDRLNTEAFF | TGTGCCACCAGCGACAGACTGAACACTGAAGCTTTCTTT | TRBV24-1 | - | 13 | - | TRBJ1-1